These T cell receptor beta chains were read from a single sample in a study of Graves' ophthalmopathy and Graves' hyperthyroidism. TCRdb itself ran the multiplex PCR reads through MiXCR, one entry per CDR3 protein. The top ten hold 9% to 15% of the sample, which has under 350,000 distinct CDR3 sequences, 17% seen once. The sequenced sample was peripheral blood. The receptors stem from an adult man with Graves' ophthalmopathy. Both conserved end residues are trimmed from each CDR3. Each record gives: D gene, V gene, CDR3 protein. A D gene is named only where the DNA matches it firmly.

D gene: TRBD1; V gene: TRBV28; CDR3 protein: ASSWGQGSNQPQH
D gene: .; V gene: TRBV3-1; CDR3 protein: ASSRGVAGELF
D gene: .; V gene: TRBV25-1; CDR3 protein: ASSDAGDTEAF
D gene: TRBD2; V gene: TRBV6-2/TRBV6-3; CDR3 protein: ASSYSQREIQETQY
D gene: TRBD1; V gene: TRBV5-1; CDR3 protein: ASSLDGGQMNTEAF
D gene: .; V gene: TRBV3-1; CDR3 protein: ASSQDSDNWVSETQY
D gene: TRBD2; V gene: TRBV29-1; CDR3 protein: SARLAGRFTGELF
D gene: TRBD1; V gene: TRBV30; CDR3 protein: AWRGTGEQPQH
D gene: TRBD1; V gene: TRBV6-1; CDR3 protein: ASRGQGATNTGELF
D gene: TRBD1; V gene: TRBV6-5; CDR3 protein: AGSYSSGQNYGYT
D gene: .; V gene: TRBV12-3/TRBV12-4; CDR3 protein: ASSLESGGGYGYT
D gene: .; V gene: TRBV30; CDR3 protein: AWSVQAGANVLT
D gene: TRBD2; V gene: TRBV6-1; CDR3 protein: ASTPLTSGYEQY
D gene: .; V gene: TRBV6-2/TRBV6-3; CDR3 protein: ASGYRVNYGYT
D gene: .; V gene: TRBV20-1; CDR3 protein: SARVAVYGYT
D gene: .; V gene: TRBV6-5; CDR3 protein: ASSYVNYYGYT
D gene: TRBD1; V gene: TRBV28; CDR3 protein: ASSTLTGQTYEQY
D gene: TRBD2; V gene: TRBV6-1; CDR3 protein: ASSGGGTSTDTQY
D gene: .; V gene: TRBV6-5; CDR3 protein: ASSHYVPPEQY
D gene: .; V gene: TRBV29-1; CDR3 protein: SARGGWNEQY
D gene: .; V gene: TRBV7-9; CDR3 protein: ASSFRPSEQY
D gene: TRBD2; V gene: TRBV6-1; CDR3 protein: ASSDGLASGELF
D gene: .; V gene: TRBV29-1; CDR3 protein: SVRPGTDTQY
D gene: TRBD1; V gene: TRBV19; CDR3 protein: ASSKPGQKNTEAF
D gene: .; V gene: TRBV6-1; CDR3 protein: ASSSPRDGNYGYT
D gene: .; V gene: TRBV10-3; CDR3 protein: AISETRLGNTGELF
D gene: TRBD1; V gene: TRBV7-9; CDR3 protein: ASSLRQGIAKNIQY
D gene: .; V gene: TRBV20-1; CDR3 protein: GRDLKGTEAF
D gene: TRBD1; V gene: TRBV7-6; CDR3 protein: ASSLSGGDPPLH
D gene: .; V gene: TRBV29-1; CDR3 protein: SVDGGGNTIY
D gene: .; V gene: TRBV20-1; CDR3 protein: SANTRGREL
D gene: .; V gene: TRBV4-2; CDR3 protein: ASSQERTDNLH
D gene: .; V gene: TRBV28; CDR3 protein: ASRLESNYGYT
D gene: .; V gene: TRBV7-2; CDR3 protein: ASSSPGALVEQY
D gene: .; V gene: TRBV4-1; CDR3 protein: ASSRKENSPYSNQPQH
D gene: TRBD1; V gene: TRBV9; CDR3 protein: ASSPQTGRPTEAF
D gene: .; V gene: TRBV7-3; CDR3 protein: ASSLRPPGQTAGELF
D gene: .; V gene: TRBV7-8; CDR3 protein: ASSLGGAEAETQY
D gene: .; V gene: TRBV5-1; CDR3 protein: ASSLNSLGTEAF
D gene: .; V gene: TRBV15; CDR3 protein: ATSSSSSHSGNTIY
D gene: TRBD1; V gene: TRBV11-2; CDR3 protein: ASSLDQGATTYGYT
D gene: .; V gene: TRBV27; CDR3 protein: ASRGPVSGGYT
D gene: .; V gene: TRBV6-1; CDR3 protein: ATDLQGGETQY
D gene: .; V gene: TRBV4-1; CDR3 protein: ASSQDRATLAYQPQH
D gene: TRBD1; V gene: TRBV11-2; CDR3 protein: ASLLGTGGVGNTGELF
D gene: .; V gene: TRBV10-3; CDR3 protein: AISQGDTGELF
D gene: .; V gene: TRBV20-1; CDR3 protein: SARYTPHGSGYDQPQH
D gene: .; V gene: TRBV15; CDR3 protein: ATSVGGSSYEQY
D gene: .; V gene: TRBV20-1; CDR3 protein: SASDPFGYT
D gene: .; V gene: TRBV3-1; CDR3 protein: ASSFSEESYEQY
D gene: TRBD1; V gene: TRBV27; CDR3 protein: ASTPVGQDRDYEQY
D gene: .; V gene: TRBV12-3/TRBV12-4; CDR3 protein: ASRSDRGGYT
D gene: .; V gene: TRBV19; CDR3 protein: ASSISGGGTGELF
D gene: TRBD2; V gene: TRBV6-2/TRBV6-3; CDR3 protein: ASRRLAGPQGTQY
D gene: TRBD1; V gene: TRBV7-2; CDR3 protein: ASSRRGGSGYT